This TCR beta chain was captured by sequencing in a study of T cells of healthy individuals. TCRdb reanalysed the 5' RACE reads using MiXCR and keeps one entry per CDR3 protein. The sample has 60,000 to 80,000 distinct CDR3 sequences, 15% to 20% seen once; the top ten hold about 4.3%. This CDR3 contains 14 residues. Germline V gene data show CDR1 as LGHNA and CDR2 as YSLEER. Trimming removed 1 base at V and 2 bases at J, with 9 bases between. This clonotype has ten or more counts. V is TRBV4-3 and J is TRBJ2-7; D remains unclear. The clonotype was recovered from a human donor in good health. The CDR3 sequence is CASSQAVSPYEQYF. The DNA of the CDR3 is TGCGCCAGCAGCCAAGCCGTCAGCCCCTACGAGCAGTACTTC.